This T cell receptor (beta chain) was captured in a study of regulatory T cells in long-lasting Graves disease. Study-wide results and caveats: Segments TRBV28, TRBJ1-2 and TRBJ2-5 showed preferential usage in persistent disease.

The time point is: persistent/refractory GD, antithyroid drugs over 5 years with positive TRAb. RNA isolated from PBMCs was used to make the TCR library. Collection of peripheral blood (nine milliliters) was done using EDTA tubes. Relying on iRepertoire HTBI primers and Arm-PCR of CDR3 regions, the team built TCR beta libraries. TCRdb re-analysed the multiplex PCR reads in MiXCR, keeping a single row per CDR3 protein. This table holds about 340,000 distinct CDR3 sequences, around 20% found once. This clonotype was seen ten or more times. The antigen is unknown. The CDR3 contains 13 residues. CDR1 is GTSNPN, CDR2 SVGIG, per germline (reference sequence). Trimming stripped 1 base from V and 7 bases from J, with 10 bases between.

This TCR came from a female donor with Graves disease. This specimen consisted of peripheral blood mononuclear cells (PBMCs), obtained when the disease was refractory, from a patient treated with antithyroid drugs. The chain uses TRBV30 and TRBJ1-4; D is undetermined. CDR3 sequence: CAWSGILLEKLFF. The DNA of the CDR3 is TGTGCCTGGAGTGGAATACTCCTTGAAAAACTGTTTTTT.